This T cell receptor (beta chain) is drawn from a study of T cell repertoires in cytomegalovirus infection. Overall study context: It can be stated that public TCR beta signatures indicated CMV infection as well as a matching HLA type.

Details on this clonotype: As yet, its antigen is unknown.

Germline CDR1 reads SGHVS; CDR2 reads FNYEAQ. Trimming cost V 6 bases and J 7 bases, with 13 bases left between them. The CDR3 runs 13 residues. Overall study results and limits: Ex vivo responses were dominated by HLA-C-restricted CMV-specific TCR beta clonotypes.

TCRdb independently ran MiXCR on the reads; one entry per CDR3 protein. This repertoire shows approximately 500,000 distinct CDR3 sequences, about 15% found once; its top ten account for roughly a quarter. The specimen was CD8+ T cells from PBMCs. The TCR originated in a human donor in good health (CMV status not recorded). Some clones in this sample may be carry-over from other donors' samples. The rearrangement joins TRBV7-6 to TRBJ2-1; D perhaps matches TRBD2 (6 bases). The CDR3: CASSWEVENEQFF. CDR3 coding DNA: TGTGCCAGCAGTTGGGAGGTGGAAAATGAGCAGTTCTTC. Supplemented by reference TRBV7-6 and TRBJ2-1, the full variable domain reads GAGVSQSPRYKVTKRGQDVALRCDPISGHVSLYWYRQALGQGPEFLTYFNYEAQQDKSGLPNDRFSAERPEGSISTLTIQRTEQRDSAMYRCASSWEVENEQFFGPGTRLTVL.